This T cell receptor beta chain was found in a study of blood T cell repertoires in COVID-19. The CDR3 sequence is 13 residues long. Germline values: CDR1 MDHEN, CDR2 SYDVKM. V dropped 6 bases and J dropped 4; count of bases not matched to a gene: 3. Generated by immunoSEQ multiplex PCR, the TCRdb table keeps only in-frame clones and is missing some. The sample carries about 210,000 clones, 84% recorded once. Sequencing input: peripheral blood. The sequence was collected from a woman aged 45 to 65 with active or convalescent COVID-19. The chain is built from TRBV28 and TRBJ1-1, with TRBD1 matching 9 bases. The CDR3 sequence: CASSQGQGTEAFF. In nucleotides, the CDR3 is TGTGCCAGCAGCCAGGGACAGGGCACTGAAGCTTTCTTT. The full variable domain, completed using reference TRBV28 and TRBJ1-1, is DVKVTQSSRYLVKRTGEKVFLECVQDMDHENMFWYRQDPGLGLRLIYFSYDVKMKEKGDIPEGYSVSREKKERFSLILESASTNQTSMYLCASSQGQGTEAFFGQGTRLTVV.